The rows below give T cell receptor beta chains drawn from one sample of a study of T-cell reconstitution after alpha-beta-depleted transplantation in children. TCRdb analysed the PCR reads with MiXCR anew, one entry per CDR3 protein. Of approximately 400,000 distinct CDR3 sequences listed, about 11% were seen once; the top ten hold 4.5% to 7%. This specimen consisted of PBMCs from the stem cell graft donor, obtained from the stem cell graft. The receptor source for this set is a human donor who donated a stem cell graft to a child with acute myeloid leukemia. Both conserved end residues are part of each CDR3. The order of the fields is D gene, clone size, V gene, J gene, CDR3 DNA, CDR3 protein. D genes are given only for firm matches. Only part of the rows carry a size: once, few, many, or a class if the clone is expanded.

>TRBD2|few|TRBV20-1|TRBJ2-3
TGCAGTGCTATAAGTGTAGCGGGGGGCTACGCAGGGGATACGCAGTATTTT
CSAISVAGGYAGDTQYF
>NA|few|TRBV4-1|TRBJ1-2
TGCGCCAGCAGCCAGAACCCCCTTTTGGGCGGCTACACCTTC
CASSQNPLLGGYTF
>TRBD1|NA|TRBV3-1|TRBJ1-2
TGTGCCAGCAGCCTAGGGACAGAACTCTACTATGGCTACACCTTC
CASSLGTELYYGYTF
>TRBD2|few|TRBV4-3|TRBJ2-1
TGCGCCAGCAGCCAAGATCCCGTAGCGGGAGTCCTCTACAATGAGCAGTTCTTC
CASSQDPVAGVLYNEQFF
>TRBD1|few|TRBV5-1|TRBJ2-7
TGCGCCAGCAGCTTGAGACAGGGGACCTACGAGCAGTACTTC
CASSLRQGTYEQYF
>TRBD1|few|TRBV5-5|TRBJ2-3
TGTGCCAGCTCCCCGGGACAGGGACCCGATACGCAGTATTTT
CASSPGQGPDTQYF
>NA|NA|TRBV29-1|TRBJ2-4
TGCAGCGTTGGATTTTCTAGCGACATTCAGTACTTC
CSVGFSSDIQYF
>NA|NA|TRBV25-1|TRBJ2-1
TGTGCCAGCAGTGAATTGGTGGGGGGGCCGTCCTACAATGAGCAGTTCTTC
CASSELVGGPSYNEQFF
>NA|few|TRBV29-1|TRBJ2-2
TGCAGCGTTGGGTGGAGGGACACCGGGGAGCTGTTTTTT
CSVGWRDTGELFF
>NA|NA|TRBV11-3|TRBJ2-3
TGTGCCAGCAGCTTAGCGGGGGCGAACACAGATACGCAGTATTTT
CASSLAGANTDTQYF
>TRBD1|many|TRBV7-2|TRBJ2-7
TGTGCCAGCAGCCGGACAACCGGGACAGGCTTTTACGAGCAGTACTTC
CASSRTTGTGFYEQYF
>NA|few|TRBV5-1|TRBJ1-1
TGCGCCAGCAGGGTTGAGGGGTCCAACACTGAAGCTTTCTTT
CASRVEGSNTEAFF
>NA|NA|TRBV9|TRBJ2-5
TGTGCCAGCAGCGTCCAGGGGAAGGGAGAGACCCAGTACTTC
CASSVQGKGETQYF
>TRBD1|few|TRBV7-3|TRBJ2-3
TGTGCCAGCAGCCCCCGACAGGGGCCAGCAGATACGCAGTATTTT
CASSPRQGPADTQYF
>NA|many|TRBV29-1|TRBJ2-1
TGCAGCGTCCTCGAAGTGGGTGAGCAGTTCTTC
CSVLEVGEQFF
>NA|few|TRBV29-1|TRBJ2-1
TGCAGCGTTGGTAACTACAATGAGCAGTTCTTC
CSVGNYNEQFF
>NA|few|TRBV12-3/TRBV12-4|TRBJ1-4
TGTGCCAGCAGCCGTTTAGGGGGGTCTGCTAATGAAAAACTGTTTTTT
CASSRLGGSANEKLFF
>NA|NA|TRBV6-5|TRBJ2-4
TGTGCCAGCAGGTCGGACAGTCCTCCCAAAAACATTCAGTACTTC
CASRSDSPPKNIQYF
>NA|NA|TRBV4-2|TRBJ2-3
TGTGCCAGCAGCCAAGTTGAAAGAACAGATACGCAGTATTTT
CASSQVERTDTQYF
>TRBD1|few|TRBV4-1|TRBJ1-3
TGCGCCAGCAGCCAGCAGACAGGGAGTGGAAACACCATATATTTT
CASSQQTGSGNTIYF
>NA|NA|TRBV7-8|TRBJ2-5
TGTGCCAGCAGCTCCACTACGGGCCAAGAGACCCAGTACTTC
CASSSTTGQETQYF
>NA|few|TRBV7-2|TRBJ2-3
TGTGCCAGCAGCCTGGGACCGCAAGTGGATACGCAGTATTTT
CASSLGPQVDTQYF
>TRBD1|many|TRBV18|TRBJ2-5
TGTGCCAGCTCACCACCGGGACAGGGTCCGGAGACCCAGTACTTC
CASSPPGQGPETQYF
>NA|NA|TRBV28|TRBJ1-5
TGTGCCAGCATAGTAGGATCCGATCAGCCCCAGCATTTT
CASIVGSDQPQHF
>NA|many|TRBV11-2|TRBJ2-3
TGTGCCAGCAGCTTATCGGCGCCGACAGATACGCAGTATTTT
CASSLSAPTDTQYF
>TRBD1|many|TRBV27|TRBJ1-1
TGTGCCAGCAACCACGACAGGGAGGGAACTGAAGCTTTCTTT
CASNHDREGTEAFF
>TRBD1|NA|TRBV12-3/TRBV12-4|TRBJ2-7
TGTGCCAGCAGAAGTAACAGGGGGGACTACGAGCAGTACTTC
CASRSNRGDYEQYF